The entry below describes one T cell receptor (beta chain). What it binds is not known. Generated by immunoSEQ multiplex PCR, the TCRdb table keeps only in-frame clones and is missing some. Of 120,000 or so clones in the sample, 87% were seen once. The sample is drawn from a study of T cell responses to AZD1222 COVID-19 vaccine. The junction had 4 bases not matched to a gene; V was cut back by 6 bases and J by 2 bases. Germline CDR1 reads LGHNT; CDR2 reads FRNRAP. The CDR3 sequence is 16 residues long. Study-level points and caveats: Variant regions that are unmutated are reportedly the target of nearly half of spike-specific TCRs. Among the donors, most were white British and more were female, and clonal diversity was possibly underestimated. Spike was spanned by vaccine-associated CD4 TCRs, with dominance at 160-218 and 743-854.

The sequencing here drew on peripheral blood, taken on day 0 of AZD1222 vaccination. This clonotype was obtained from an adult in good health. The genes are TRBV12-5 and TRBJ2-1; TRBD2 agrees at 13 bases. As DNA, the CDR3 is TGTGCTAGTGGCCTAGGACTAGCGGGGGCCTACAATGAGCAGTTCTTC. It is translated as CASGLGLAGAYNEQFF.